The entry below gives a single T cell receptor beta chain sequence along with its context. CDR3 size: 16 residues. Trimming removed 0 bases from V and 5 bases from J; junction bases left unmatched: 7. The germline gives CDR1 SGHRS, CDR2 YFSETQ. The data belong to a study of graft-versus-host responses after intestinal transplantation. Clones were read by immunoSEQ multiplex PCR, and TCRdb kept only the in-frame ones, dropping some. The sample holds about 15,000 clones; about 33% are singletons and the top ten take 3.7%. At the end of the reaction, proliferating CFSE-low CD3+CD4+ and CD3+CD8+ responders were sorted.

The TCR originated in a human patient who received an intestinal transplant. The chain recombines TRBV5-1 with TRBJ2-3; TRBD2 aligns across 9 bases. The sample in question was alloreactive CD4+ T cells from a mixed lymphocyte reaction culture, obtained before intestinal transplant. Documented subset: CFSE-low proliferating T cells sorted from approximately 6-day pre-transplant mixed lymphocyte reaction (GvH or HvG direction). Written as DNA, the CDR3 is TGCGCCAGCAGCTTGGTGGTGCGGGGGGGTGAAGATACGCAGTATTTT. It encodes CASSLVVRGGEDTQYF.